These 8 T cell receptor beta chains came from one sample sequenced in a study of OX40 agonist ivuxolimab in advanced cancers. Produced via immunoSEQ multiplex PCR; TCRdb's table is partial and in-frame only. Among approximately 77,000 clones listed, roughly 92% were seen once. Sequenced here: CD4+ or CD8+ T cells sorted from blood, sampled in a trial of the OX40 agonist ivuxolimab. These receptors were taken from an adult with an advanced solid tumor such as melanoma, head and neck, liver or kidney cancer.

The chain has TRBV5-1 and TRBJ2-7; TRBD1 might be the D (6 bases). The CDR3 is 14 residues long. Germline V gives CDR1 SGHRS, CDR2 YFSETQ. Trimming pared 4 bases from V and 1 base from J, leaving 12 bases between. The CDR3 here is CASSTGQLSYEQYF. The DNA of the CDR3 is TGCGCCAGCAGCACCGGACAGCTTTCCTACGAGCAGTACTTC. Full variable domain (missing parts from reference TRBV5-1 and TRBJ2-7): KAGVTQTPRYLIKTRGQQVTLSCSPISGHRSVSWYQQTPGQGLQFLFEYFSETQRNKGNFPGRFSGRQFSNSRSEMNVSTLELGDSALYLCASSTGQLSYEQYFGPGTRLTVT.

The chain combines TRBV6-5 with TRBJ1-2; D is uncertain. This CDR3 comprises 14 residues. The V gene lost 2 bases and the J gene lost 4 bases, with 11 bases spanning the gap. Germline lookup yields CDR1 MNHEY and CDR2 SVGAGI. The CDR3 spells CASSYERRGYGYTF. CDR3 DNA: TGTGCCAGCAGTTACGAAAGGAGAGGCTATGGCTACACCTTC.

The chain recombines TRBV28 with TRBJ1-1; D ambiguous. The V end lost 3 bases, the J end lost 7 bases, and 9 bases lay between the germline ends. This CDR3 contains 12 residues. Germline CDR1 MDHEN, CDR2 SYDVKM. This CDR3 reads CASSFKGSEAFF. As DNA, the CDR3 is TGTGCCAGCAGTTTTAAGGGCAGTGAAGCTTTCTTT.

The V and J genes are TRBV19 and TRBJ1-2; 7 positions agree with TRBD1. The V segment lost 1 base and the J segment 5 bases; nucleotides outside the gene matches: 13. Germline V gives CDR1 LNHDA, CDR2 SQIVND (reference sequence). The CDR3 runs 17 residues. The CDR3 DNA sequence: TGTGCCAGTAGTATAGTAAGAACAGGGGAGGTTCAGTATGGCTACACCTTC. It translates to CASSIVRTGEVQYGYTF.

The rearrangement joins TRBV27 to TRBJ2-2, with D tentatively TRBD1 (6 bases). This CDR3 contains 14 residues. V was cut by 6 bases and J by 5 bases, with 13 bases left in between. CDR1 and CDR2 (germline): MNHEY, SMNVEV (reference sequence). DNA for the CDR3: TGTGCCAGCAGCAGGGGTTACGGGACCGGGGAGCTGTTTTTT. It translates to CASSRGYGTGELFF.

This chain connects TRBV9 to TRBJ2-3; the D gene is possibly TRBD1 (6 bases). The germline CDR1 and CDR2 sequences are SGDLS and YYNGEE. This CDR3 is built from 14 residues. V lost 4 bases and J 2 bases, leaving 11 bases between the germline ends. The CDR3 region has the DNA TGTGCCAGCAGCCCACGACAGGCCACAGATACGCAGTATTTT. Protein: CASSPRQATDTQYF.

The chain joins TRBV6-5 to TRBJ1-2; D ambiguous. CDR3 length: 14 amino acids. V was cut by 0 bases and J by 7 bases, with 12 bases left in between. Germline values: CDR1 MNHEY, CDR2 SVGAGI. Here the CDR3 reads CASSYSDFRSGYTF. The CDR3 DNA is TGTGCCAGCAGTTACTCAGACTTCAGAAGTGGCTACACCTTC.

The chain has TRBV7-3 and TRBJ2-1, with TRBD2 matching 10 bases. CDR1 is SGHTA, CDR2 FQGTGA, per germline. The CDR3 runs 16 residues. After removal of 1 base from V and 8 bases from J, the junction contained 8 bases not matched to a gene. In DNA form, the CDR3 reads TGTGCCAGCAGCTTAAGTTCTAGCGGGAGTAGGGATGAGCAGTTCTTC. It specifies CASSLSSSGSRDEQFF. Full variable domain (outside the CDR3, taken from reference TRBV7-3 and TRBJ2-1): GAGVSQTPSNKVTEKGKYVELRCDPISGHTALYWYRQSLGQGPEFLIYFQGTGAADDSGLPNDRFFAVRPEGSVSTLKIQRTERGDSAVYLCASSLSSSGSRDEQFFGPGTRLTVL.